This paragraph reports one T cell receptor (beta chain). Its matching antigen is unknown. The sample is drawn from a study of a mutant IDH1 vaccine in newly diagnosed glioma. Germline trimming cut 4 bases from V and 6 bases from J; bases unmatched to any gene: 6. Germline lookup yields CDR1 SGDLS and CDR2 YYNGEE. The length of the CDR3 is 13 residues. The method was immunoSEQ multiplex PCR; TCRdb's version includes in-frame clones alone and lacks a portion of them. The sample includes about 56,000 clones, approximately 71% of them seen just once. The time point was: week 47, end of study. Each vaccine dose was 300 ug of mutant IDH1 20-mer peptide, with topical imiquimod.

This TCR was recovered from a middle-aged man with glioma. The chain joins TRBV9 to TRBJ2-7; 8 bases are a match to TRBD2. The sequencing here drew on PBMCs, taken from a glioma patient whose treatment included an IDH1 peptide vaccine. The CDR3, as DNA: TGTGCCAGCAGCATCGGGACTAGGGGCGAGCAGTACTTC. The encoded protein is CASSIGTRGEQYF. The full variable domain, completed using reference TRBV9 and TRBJ2-7, is DSGVTQTPKHLITATGQRVTLRCSPRSGDLSVYWYQQSLDQGLQFLIQYYNGEERAKGNILERFSAQQFPDLHSELNLSSLELGDSALYFCASSIGTRGEQYFGPGTRLTVT.